The next 8 T cell receptor beta chains were all read from a single sample in a study of T cell responses to AZD1222 COVID-19 vaccine. This table comes from immunoSEQ multiplex PCR, and its TCRdb copy is limited to in-frame clones, with some not included. The data contain some 150,000 clones, roughly 91% of them singletons. Specimen: peripheral blood, collected 28 days after the second AZD1222 dose. The receptors come from an adult who received the AZD1222 COVID-19 vaccine.

The rearrangement links TRBV7-3 to TRBJ1-2; a possible D gene is TRBD1 (5 bases). Germline CDR1 reads SGHTA; CDR2 reads FQGTGA. Trimming shortened V by 5 bases and J by 8 bases, and 18 bases separated the two germline ends. CDR3 size: 14 residues. CDR3: CASSANQGVGGYTF. CDR3 nucleotide sequence: TGTGCCAGCAGCGCAAACCAAGGGGTTGGAGGCTACACCTTC.

V is TRBV6-5 and J is TRBJ1-2, with 10 bases aligning to TRBD1. Germline V gives CDR1 MNHEY, CDR2 SVGAGI. Germline trimming cut 0 bases from V and 4 bases from J; bases unmatched to any gene: 5. The CDR3 extends over 16 amino acids. The chain's CDR3 is CASSYSRTGGSYGYTF. CDR3 nucleotide sequence: TGTGCCAGCAGTTACTCGAGGACAGGGGGGAGCTATGGCTACACCTTC.

This clone was found once. The rearrangement joins TRBV4-2 to TRBJ2-7; 7 positions match TRBD2. This CDR3 comprises 16 residues. V was pared by 4 bases and J by 3 bases, with 12 bases of the junction left unmatched. Per germline, CDR1 LGHNA and CDR2 YNFKEQ. CDR3 loop: CASSLHHPAGNYEQYF. The CDR3 bases are TGTGCCAGCAGCCTCCACCATCCAGCGGGGAACTACGAGCAGTACTTC.

This clone showed up many times. The chain joins TRBV24-1 to TRBJ1-2; 9 bases map to TRBD1. Germline lookup yields CDR1 KGHDR and CDR2 SFDVKD. The CDR3 has 16 residues. V dropped 3 bases and J dropped 8; count of bases not matched to a gene: 12. In DNA, the CDR3 is TGTGCCACCAGTGATACCGGGACAGGGATTTTGAAAGGCTACACCTTC. Protein product: CATSDTGTGILKGYTF.

The chain recombines TRBV28 with TRBJ2-2; 9 bases are shared with TRBD2. Germline V gene data show CDR1 as MDHEN and CDR2 as SYDVKM. J lost 6 bases, V lost 5 bases, and 13 bases had no gene match. This CDR3 has 17 residues. The CDR3: CASSPPSGGFSPGELFF. For the CDR3, the DNA is TGTGCCAGCAGTCCCCCCAGCGGGGGGTTCAGTCCCGGGGAGCTGTTTTTT.

J is TRBJ1-6 and V is TRBV5-4; a weak D match, TRBD1 (6 bases). V was trimmed by 2 bases and J by 0 bases, leaving 9 bases between them. Germline CDR1 reads SGHNT; CDR2 reads YYREEE (reference sequence). CDR3 length: 16 residues. DNA for the CDR3: TGTGCCAGCAGCTTAACAGGGAACTCCTATAATTCACCCCTCCACTTT. Translated: CASSLTGNSYNSPLHF.

A single count supports this clone. CDR3 coding DNA: TGTGCCAGCAGCCCCGATTCGGCCTATGGCTACACCTTC. It translates to CASSPDSAYGYTF. This rearrangement joins TRBV3-1 (or the pseudogene TRBV3-2) to TRBJ1-2; D is unclear. Germline lookup yields CDR1 LGHDT and CDR2 YNNKEL (reference sequence). The CDR3 loop spans 13 amino acids. The V end was cut by 4 bases, the J end by 4 bases, with 10 bases between.

This clone has only one observation. The V gene is TRBV5-5, the J gene TRBJ2-7; unclear D gene. This CDR3 is built from 12 residues. Trimming removed 7 bases at V and 3 bases at J, with 11 bases between. CDR1 and CDR2 from the germline V gene are SGHKS and YYEKEE (reference sequence). The CDR3 sequence is CASSLRDYEQYF. The CDR3 DNA is TGTGCCAGCTCTCTTAGGGACTACGAGCAGTACTTC. The full variable domain, in which reference TRBV5-5 and TRBJ2-7 provide the parts outside the CDR3, is DAGVTQSPTHLIKTRGQQVTLRCSPISGHKSVSWYQQVLGQGPQFIFQYYEKEERGRGNFPDRFSARQFPNYSSELNVNALLLGDSALYLCASSLRDYEQYFGPGTRLTVT.